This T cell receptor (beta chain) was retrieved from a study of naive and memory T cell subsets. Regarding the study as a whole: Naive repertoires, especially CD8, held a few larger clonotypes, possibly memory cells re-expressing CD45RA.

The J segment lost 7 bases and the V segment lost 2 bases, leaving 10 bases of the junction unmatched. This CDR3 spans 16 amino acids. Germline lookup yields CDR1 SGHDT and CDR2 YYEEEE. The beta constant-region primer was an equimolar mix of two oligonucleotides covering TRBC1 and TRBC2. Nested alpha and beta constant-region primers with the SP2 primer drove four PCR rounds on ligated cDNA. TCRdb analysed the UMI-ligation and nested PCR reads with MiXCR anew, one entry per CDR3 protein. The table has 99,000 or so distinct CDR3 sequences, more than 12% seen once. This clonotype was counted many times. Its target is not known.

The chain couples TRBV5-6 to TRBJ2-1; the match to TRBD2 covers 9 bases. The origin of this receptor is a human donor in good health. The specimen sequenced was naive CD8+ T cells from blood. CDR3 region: CASSFVQRGAGNEQFF. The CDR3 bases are TGTGCCAGCAGCTTCGTCCAGCGGGGGGCAGGGAATGAGCAGTTCTTC.